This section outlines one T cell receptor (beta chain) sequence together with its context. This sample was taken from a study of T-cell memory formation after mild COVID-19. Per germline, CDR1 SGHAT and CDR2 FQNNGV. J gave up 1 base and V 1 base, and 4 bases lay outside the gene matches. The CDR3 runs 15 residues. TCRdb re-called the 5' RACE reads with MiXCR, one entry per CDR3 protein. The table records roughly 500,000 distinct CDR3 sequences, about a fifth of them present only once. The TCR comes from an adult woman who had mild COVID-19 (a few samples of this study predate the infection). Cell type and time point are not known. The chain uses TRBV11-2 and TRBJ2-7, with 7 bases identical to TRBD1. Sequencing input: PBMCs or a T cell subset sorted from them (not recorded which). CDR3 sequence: CASSLGARGSYEQYF. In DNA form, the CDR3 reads TGTGCCAGCAGCTTAGGGGCCAGGGGGTCCTACGAGCAGTACTTC.